The 10 T cell receptor beta chains reported below all come from one sample, sequenced in a study of early T cells in non-severe SARS-CoV-2 infection. MiXCR, applied by TCRdb to the 5' RACE reads, yields one record per CDR3 protein. The data show about 100,000 distinct CDR3 sequences, approximately 12% seen once. The material sequenced was whole blood. The receptor source for this set is an adult who was a healthcare worker with PCR-confirmed SARS-CoV-2 infection or an uninfected control (not recorded which).

This clonotype came up a few times. The V gene is TRBV5-1, the J gene TRBJ2-1, with 7 bases that match TRBD2. Germline V gene data show CDR1 as SGHRS and CDR2 as YFSETQ. CDR3 length equals 11 residues. The J segment lost 13 bases and the V segment lost 6 bases, leaving 7 bases of the junction unmatched. The CDR3: CASNSGRNQFF. The DNA of the CDR3 is TGCGCCAGCAATAGCGGGCGAAACCAGTTCTTC.

This clonotype showed up many times. The chain employs TRBV5-1 and TRBJ2-1; 8 bases map to TRBD2. Unmatched junction bases numbered 11, after V lost 5 bases and J lost 10 bases. There are 14 residues in the CDR3. CDR1 SGHRS and CDR2 YFSETQ come from the germline V gene. The CDR3 sequence: CASRGQRESREQFF. CDR3 bases: TGCGCCAGCAGGGGCCAGCGGGAGTCTCGGGAGCAGTTCTTC.

This clonotype was observed once. The chain joins TRBV28 to TRBJ1-1; the D is unclear. CDR1 is MDHEN, CDR2 SYDVKM, per germline. V lost 1 base and J lost 11, with 17 bases in between. This CDR3 has 14 amino acids. CDR3 protein: CASSLYWPSGRAFF. The CDR3 DNA follows: TGTGCCAGCAGTTTATATTGGCCATCGGGAAGGGCTTTCTTT.

This clonotype appeared many times. V usage is TRBV7-9 and J usage is TRBJ2-3, with D unresolved. The CDR3 sequence is 14 residues long. V was shortened by 3 bases and J by 3 bases, with 10 bases between the two germline ends. The V gene's germline CDR1 is SEHNR and CDR2 FQNEAQ (reference sequence). CDR3 nucleotides: TGTGCCAGCAGCTTCAGATTCGTGACAGATACGCAGTATTTT. Protein: CASSFRFVTDTQYF.

The table lists this clonotype with a few counts. The chain recombines TRBV9 with TRBJ1-5; D may be TRBD1 (6 bases). CDR1 is SGDLS, CDR2 YYNGEE, per germline. Trimming stripped 3 bases from V and 6 bases from J, with 19 bases between. This CDR3 comprises 16 residues. This CDR3 reads CASSEGTDRWVQPQHF. Written as DNA, the CDR3 is TGTGCCAGCAGCGAGGGGACCGACAGGTGGGTTCAGCCCCAGCATTTT.

This chain uses TRBV20-1 with TRBJ2-7; D could derive from TRBD1 or TRBD2 (7 bases each). Germline V lookup: CDR1 DFQATT, CDR2 SNEGSKA (reference sequence). This CDR3 contains 14 residues. The V and J ends lost 4 bases and 3 bases respectively, with 16 bases between them. The CDR3 bases are TGCAGTGCTAAGGGAGGGGGCGCAGACTACGAGCAGTACTTC. It is translated as CSAKGGGADYEQYF.

The rearrangement joins TRBV7-2 to TRBJ1-5; 8 positions agree with TRBD1. The germline gives CDR1 SGHTA, CDR2 FQGNSA. V shed 4 bases, J shed 7 bases, and the junction held 3 bases outside the gene matches. The CDR3 consists of 13 residues. CDR3 loop: CASSSDRAQPQHF. In DNA, the CDR3 is TGTGCCAGCAGCTCGGACAGGGCCCAGCCCCAGCATTTT.

The chain couples TRBV7-9 to TRBJ2-2; D gene unclear. The V end lost 4 bases, the J end lost 6 bases, and 12 bases lay between the germline ends. The germline V gene encodes CDR1 SEHNR and CDR2 FQNEAQ (reference sequence). The CDR3 has 14 amino acids. In DNA, the CDR3 is TGTGCCAGCAGCTCATCGTCCGCCGCCGGGGAGCTGTTTTTT. This sequence encodes CASSSSSAAGELFF.

This clonotype was counted a few times. This sequence joins TRBV28 and TRBJ1-1, with D unclear. V lost 3 bases and J 5 bases, leaving 7 bases between the germline ends. Germline lookup yields CDR1 MDHEN and CDR2 SYDVKM. CDR3 length equals 12 residues. CDR3 bases: TGTGCCAGCAGTTTCATGGGGACTGAAGCTTTCTTT. Amino acid sequence: CASSFMGTEAFF. Complete variable domain (other parts from reference TRBV28 and TRBJ1-1): DVKVTQSSRYLVKRTGEKVFLECVQDMDHENMFWYRQDPGLGLRLIYFSYDVKMKEKGDIPEGYSVSREKKERFSLILESASTNQTSMYLCASSFMGTEAFFGQGTRLTVV.

This clonotype has at least ten counts. The chain employs TRBV4-3 and TRBJ2-7, with 8 positions matching TRBD2. Trimming took 0 bases from V and 1 from J; bases not matched to a gene: 5. CDR3 length: 16 amino acids. Germline V lookup: CDR1 LGHNA, CDR2 YSLEER. The CDR3 DNA reads as TGCGCCAGCAGCCAAGAGTGGCCGGGAGGGTCCTACGAGCAGTACTTC. It codes for CASSQEWPGGSYEQYF.